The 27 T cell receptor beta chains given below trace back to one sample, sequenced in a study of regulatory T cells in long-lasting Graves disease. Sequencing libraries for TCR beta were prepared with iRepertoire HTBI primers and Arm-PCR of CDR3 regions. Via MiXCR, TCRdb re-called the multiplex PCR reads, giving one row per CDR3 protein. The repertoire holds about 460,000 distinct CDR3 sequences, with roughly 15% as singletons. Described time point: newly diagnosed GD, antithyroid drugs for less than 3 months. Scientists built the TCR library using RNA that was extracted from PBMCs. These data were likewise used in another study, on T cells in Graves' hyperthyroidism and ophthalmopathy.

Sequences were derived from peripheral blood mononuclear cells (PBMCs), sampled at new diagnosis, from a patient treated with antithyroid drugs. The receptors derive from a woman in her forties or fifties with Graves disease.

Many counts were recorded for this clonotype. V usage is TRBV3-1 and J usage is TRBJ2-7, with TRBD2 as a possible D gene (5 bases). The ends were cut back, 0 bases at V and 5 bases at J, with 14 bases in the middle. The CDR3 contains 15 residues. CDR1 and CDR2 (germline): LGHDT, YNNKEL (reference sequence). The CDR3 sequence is CASSQEIGLSNEQYF. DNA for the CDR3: TGTGCCAGCAGCCAAGAGATCGGACTTTCGAACGAGCAGTACTTC.

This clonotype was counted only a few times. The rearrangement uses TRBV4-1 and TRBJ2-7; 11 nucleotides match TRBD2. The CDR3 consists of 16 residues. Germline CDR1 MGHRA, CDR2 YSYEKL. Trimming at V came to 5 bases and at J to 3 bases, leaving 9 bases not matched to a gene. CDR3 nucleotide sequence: TGCGCCAGCAGCACGAATAGCGGGAGGGCGCTCTACGAGCAGTACTTC. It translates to CASSTNSGRALYEQYF.

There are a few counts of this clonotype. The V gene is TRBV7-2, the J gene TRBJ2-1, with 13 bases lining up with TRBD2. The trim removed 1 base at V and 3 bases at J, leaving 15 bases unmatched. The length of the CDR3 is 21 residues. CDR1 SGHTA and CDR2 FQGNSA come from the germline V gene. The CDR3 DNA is TGTGCCAGCAGCTTAGGGGCCGGGACTAGCGGGACCTCGTTAATCTACAATGAGCAGTTCTTC. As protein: CASSLGAGTSGTSLIYNEQFF.

DNA for the CDR3: TGCGCCAGCAGCTCTAGCGGGAGGGCCGCAACCTACGAGCAGTACTTC. It codes for CASSSSGRAATYEQYF. The gene calls are TRBV5-1 and TRBJ2-7; 12 bases are shared with TRBD2. Germline trimming cut 3 bases from V and 2 bases from J; bases unmatched to any gene: 6. Per the germline V gene, CDR1 is SGHRS and CDR2 is YFSETQ. The CDR3 consists of 16 residues.

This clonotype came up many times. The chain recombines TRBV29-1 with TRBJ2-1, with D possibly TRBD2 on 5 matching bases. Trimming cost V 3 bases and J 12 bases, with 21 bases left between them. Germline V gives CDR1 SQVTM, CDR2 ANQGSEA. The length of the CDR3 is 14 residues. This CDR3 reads CSVDGAEQPLGQFF. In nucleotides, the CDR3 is TGCAGCGTTGACGGAGCGGAACAGCCGCTTGGGCAGTTCTTC.

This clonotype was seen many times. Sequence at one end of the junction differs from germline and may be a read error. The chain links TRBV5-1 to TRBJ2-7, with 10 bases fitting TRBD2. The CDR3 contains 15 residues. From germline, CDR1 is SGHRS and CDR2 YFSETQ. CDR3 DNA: TGTGCCAGCAGCTTAGCGCCTAGCGGGAGCTACGAGCAGTACTTC. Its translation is CASSLAPSGSYEQYF.

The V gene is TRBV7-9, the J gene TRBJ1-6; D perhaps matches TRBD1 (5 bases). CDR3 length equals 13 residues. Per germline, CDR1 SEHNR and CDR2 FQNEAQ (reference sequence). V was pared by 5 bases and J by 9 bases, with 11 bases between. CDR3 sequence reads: CASSKDGGSPLHF. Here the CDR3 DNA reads TGTGCCAGCAGCAAAGATGGGGGTTCACCCCTCCACTTT. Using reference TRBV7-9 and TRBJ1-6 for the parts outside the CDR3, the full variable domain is DTGVSQNPRHKITKRGQNVTFRCDPISEHNRLYWYRQTLGQGPEFLTYFQNEAQLEKSRLLSDRFSAERPKGSFSTLEIQRTEQGDSAMYLCASSKDGGSPLHFGNGTRLTVT.

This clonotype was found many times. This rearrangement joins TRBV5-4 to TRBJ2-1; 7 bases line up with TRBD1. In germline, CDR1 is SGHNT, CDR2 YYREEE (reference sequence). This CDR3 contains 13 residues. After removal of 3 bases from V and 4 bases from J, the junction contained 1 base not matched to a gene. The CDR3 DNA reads TGTGCCAGCAGCTGGGACAGTTACAATGAGCAGTTCTTC. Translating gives CASSWDSYNEQFF.

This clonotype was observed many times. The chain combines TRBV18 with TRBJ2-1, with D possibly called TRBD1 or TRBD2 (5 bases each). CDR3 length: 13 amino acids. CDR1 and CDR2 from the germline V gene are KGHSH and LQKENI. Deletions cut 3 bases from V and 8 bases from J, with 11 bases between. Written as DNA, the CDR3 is TGTGCCAGCTCACCTGGGACCAGCGATGAGCAGTTCTTC. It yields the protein CASSPGTSDEQFF.

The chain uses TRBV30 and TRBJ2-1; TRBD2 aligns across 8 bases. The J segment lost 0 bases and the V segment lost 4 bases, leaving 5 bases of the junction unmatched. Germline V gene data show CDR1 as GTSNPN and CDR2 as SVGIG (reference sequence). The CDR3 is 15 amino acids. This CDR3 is CAWTPGTSSYNEQFF. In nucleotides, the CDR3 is TGTGCCTGGACCCCCGGGACTAGCTCCTACAATGAGCAGTTCTTC.

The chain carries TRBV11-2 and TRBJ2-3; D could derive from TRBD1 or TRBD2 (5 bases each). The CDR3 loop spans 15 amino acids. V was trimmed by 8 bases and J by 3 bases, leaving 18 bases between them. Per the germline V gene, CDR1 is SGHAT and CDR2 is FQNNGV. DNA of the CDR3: TGTGCCAGCCGACCCCGGGGACCAGCGACAGATACGCAGTATTTT. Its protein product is CASRPRGPATDTQYF.

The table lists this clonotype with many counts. DNA for the CDR3: TGTGCCAGCAGACCGGGACAGGAACACCGAAAACTGTTTTTT. It translates to CASRPGQEHRKLFF. The V and J genes are TRBV12-3 or TRBV12-4 and TRBJ1-4, with 8 bases lining up with TRBD1. The CDR3 contains 14 residues. V lost 6 bases and J lost 10; bases outside the gene matches: 10.

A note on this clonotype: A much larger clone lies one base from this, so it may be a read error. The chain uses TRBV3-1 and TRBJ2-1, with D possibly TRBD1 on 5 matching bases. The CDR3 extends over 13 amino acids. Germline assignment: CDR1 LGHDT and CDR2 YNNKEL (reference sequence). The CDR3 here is CASSQGLDNEQSF. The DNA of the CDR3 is TGTGCCAGCAGCCAAGGATTGGACAATGAGCAGTCCTTC.

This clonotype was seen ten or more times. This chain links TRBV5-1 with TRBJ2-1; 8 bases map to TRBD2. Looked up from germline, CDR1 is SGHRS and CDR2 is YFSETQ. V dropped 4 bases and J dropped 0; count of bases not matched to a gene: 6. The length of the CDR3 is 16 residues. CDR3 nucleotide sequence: TGCGCCAGCAGCCCGGGGCGGGGGGTCTCCTACAATGAGCAGTTCTTC. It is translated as CASSPGRGVSYNEQFF.

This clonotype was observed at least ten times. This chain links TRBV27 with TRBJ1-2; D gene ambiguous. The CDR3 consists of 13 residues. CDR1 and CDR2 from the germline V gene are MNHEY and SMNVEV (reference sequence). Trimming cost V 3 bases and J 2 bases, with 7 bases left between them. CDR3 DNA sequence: TGTGCCAGCAGTTTGCGGGCCAACTATGGCTACACCTTC. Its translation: CASSLRANYGYTF.

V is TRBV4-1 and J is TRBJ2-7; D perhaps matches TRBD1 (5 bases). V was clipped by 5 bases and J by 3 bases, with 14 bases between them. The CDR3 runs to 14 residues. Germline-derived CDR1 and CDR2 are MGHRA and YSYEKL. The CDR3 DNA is TGCGCCAGCAGCACCACGGACAATTACTACGAGCAGTACTTC. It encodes CASSTTDNYYEQYF.

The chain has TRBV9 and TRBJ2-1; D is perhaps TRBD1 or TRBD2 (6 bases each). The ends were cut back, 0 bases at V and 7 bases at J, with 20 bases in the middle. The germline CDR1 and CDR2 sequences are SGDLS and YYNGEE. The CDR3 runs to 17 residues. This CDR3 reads CASSVGGDTVYLNEQFF. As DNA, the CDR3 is TGTGCCAGCAGCGTAGGCGGGGACACAGTCTACTTGAATGAGCAGTTCTTC.

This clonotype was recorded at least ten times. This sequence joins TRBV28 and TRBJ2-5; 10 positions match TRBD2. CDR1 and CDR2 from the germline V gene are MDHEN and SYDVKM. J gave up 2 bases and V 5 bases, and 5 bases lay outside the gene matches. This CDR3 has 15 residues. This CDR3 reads CASSRPGLAQETQYF. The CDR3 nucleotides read TGTGCCAGCAGTAGACCGGGACTAGCGCAAGAGACCCAGTACTTC. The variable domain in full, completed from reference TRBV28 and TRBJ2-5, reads DVKVTQSSRYLVKRTGEKVFLECVQDMDHENMFWYRQDPGLGLRLIYFSYDVKMKEKGDIPEGYSVSREKKERFSLILESASTNQTSMYLCASSRPGLAQETQYFGPGTRLLVL.

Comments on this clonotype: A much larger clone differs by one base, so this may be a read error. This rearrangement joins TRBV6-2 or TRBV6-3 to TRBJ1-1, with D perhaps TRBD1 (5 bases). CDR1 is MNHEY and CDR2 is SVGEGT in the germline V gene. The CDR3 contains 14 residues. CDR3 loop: CASSRDPRNTEVFF. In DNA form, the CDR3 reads TGTGCCAGCAGTCGGGACCCTCGGAACACTGAAGTTTTCTTT.

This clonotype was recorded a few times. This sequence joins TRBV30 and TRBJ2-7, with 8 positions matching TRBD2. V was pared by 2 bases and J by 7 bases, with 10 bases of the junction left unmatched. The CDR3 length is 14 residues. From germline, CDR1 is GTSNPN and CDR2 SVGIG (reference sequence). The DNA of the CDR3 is TGTGCCTGGAGTCGAAGCGGGGGACCTTGGGAGCAGTACTTC. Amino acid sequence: CAWSRSGGPWEQYF.

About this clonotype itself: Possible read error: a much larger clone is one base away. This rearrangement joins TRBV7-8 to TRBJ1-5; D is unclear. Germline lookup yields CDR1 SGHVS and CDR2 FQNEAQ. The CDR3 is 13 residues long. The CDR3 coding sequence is TGTGCCAGCGGTGTCCAAAACGATCAGTCCCAGCATTTT. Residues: CASGVQNDQSQHF. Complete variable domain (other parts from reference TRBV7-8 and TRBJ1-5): GAGVSQSPRYKVAKRGQDVALRCDPISGHVSLFWYQQALGQGPEFLTYFQNEAQLDKSGLPSDRFFAERPEGSVSTLKIQRTQQEDSAVYLCASGVQNDQSQHFGDGTRLSIL.

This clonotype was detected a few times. Here the CDR3 reads CASSLNRGGQGAREQYF. DNA of the CDR3: TGTGCCAGCAGTTTAAATAGGGGTGGACAGGGGGCGAGAGAGCAGTACTTC. This sequence joins TRBV12-3 or TRBV12-4 and TRBJ2-7; TRBD1 aligns across 11 bases. V was clipped by 2 bases and J by 7 bases; unmatched bases: 13. This CDR3 is built from 17 residues.

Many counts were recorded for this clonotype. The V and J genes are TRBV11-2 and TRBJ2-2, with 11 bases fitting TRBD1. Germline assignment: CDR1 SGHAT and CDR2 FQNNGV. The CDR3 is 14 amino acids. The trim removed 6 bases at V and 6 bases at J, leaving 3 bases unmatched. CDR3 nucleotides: TGTGCCAGCAGGGGACAGGGGGAGGCCGGGGAGCTGTTTTTT. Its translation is CASRGQGEAGELFF.

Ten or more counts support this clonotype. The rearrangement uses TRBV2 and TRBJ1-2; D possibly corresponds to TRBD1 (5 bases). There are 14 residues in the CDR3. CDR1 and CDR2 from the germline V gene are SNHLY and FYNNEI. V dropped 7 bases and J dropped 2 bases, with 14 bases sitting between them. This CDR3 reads CASNVQGSNYGYTF. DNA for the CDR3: TGTGCCAGCAACGTGCAGGGATCAAACTATGGCTACACCTTC.

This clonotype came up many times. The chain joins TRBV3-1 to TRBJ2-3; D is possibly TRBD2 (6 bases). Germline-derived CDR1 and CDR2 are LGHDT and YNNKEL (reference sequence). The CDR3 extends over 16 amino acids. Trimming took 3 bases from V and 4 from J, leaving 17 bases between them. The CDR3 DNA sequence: TGTGCCAGCAGCCAGGGGGACTTGTCGCTAGCAGATACGCAGTATTTT. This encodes CASSQGDLSLADTQYF.

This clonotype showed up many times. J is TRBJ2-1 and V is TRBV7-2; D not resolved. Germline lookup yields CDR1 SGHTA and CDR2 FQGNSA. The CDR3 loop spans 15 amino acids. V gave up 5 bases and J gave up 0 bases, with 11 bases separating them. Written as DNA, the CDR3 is TGTGCCAGCAGCATAGGGATCTACTCCTACAATGAGCAGTTCTTC. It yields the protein CASSIGIYSYNEQFF.

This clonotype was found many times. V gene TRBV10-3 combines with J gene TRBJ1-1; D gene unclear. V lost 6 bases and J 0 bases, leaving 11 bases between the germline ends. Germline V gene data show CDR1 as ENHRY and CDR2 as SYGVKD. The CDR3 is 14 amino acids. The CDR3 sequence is CAISLGGMNTEAFF. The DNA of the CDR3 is TGTGCCATCAGCCTCGGAGGTATGAACACTGAAGCTTTCTTT.